The 17 T cell receptor beta chains given below trace back to one sample, sequenced in a study of tissue T cells after allogeneic stem cell transplantation. Measured with immunoSEQ multiplex PCR; TCRdb has only the in-frame clones, and not every one. The sample lists 9,700 or so clones, approximately 70% occurring once. The sample here was tissue from the stomach, taken at autopsy. The source is a male donor older than 55 with lung cancer.

The chain employs TRBV18 and TRBJ2-3; D tentatively reads TRBD1 or TRBD2 (5 bases each). The CDR3 loop spans 15 amino acids. Trimming pared 4 bases from V and 3 bases from J, leaving 14 bases between. Germline CDR1 reads KGHSH; CDR2 reads LQKENI. The CDR3 protein is CASSRGSIGTDTQYF. In DNA form, the CDR3 reads TGTGCCAGCTCACGGGGGAGCATTGGTACAGATACGCAGTATTTT.

The V call is TRBV6-5, the J call TRBJ2-2, with unresolved D. V lost 3 bases, J lost 7 bases, and 15 bases lay in between. The CDR3 has 15 residues. The germline V gene encodes CDR1 MNHEY and CDR2 SVGAGI. CDR3 residues: CASSYPDISVGELFF. The CDR3 region has the DNA TGTGCCAGCAGTTATCCAGACATCTCGGTCGGGGAGCTGTTTTTT.

This CDR3 is CASSEGGEQYF. The CDR3 coding sequence is TGTGCCAGTAGTGAAGGGGGCGAGCAGTACTTC. This chain uses TRBV19 with TRBJ2-7, with D possibly TRBD1 on 6 matching bases. Germline lookup yields CDR1 LNHDA and CDR2 SQIVND (reference sequence). Trimming took off 5 bases at V and 6 bases at J, with 8 bases between the two ends. This CDR3 has 11 residues.

This clone has just a few counts. V gene TRBV18 combines with J gene TRBJ1-1; 8 bases are a match to TRBD1. The V gene's germline CDR1 is KGHSH and CDR2 LQKENI. The CDR3 has 14 residues. V was clipped by 0 bases and J by 11 bases; unmatched bases: 8. The CDR3 DNA follows: TGTGCCAGCTCACCACCTACCGACAGGGGTCGGGCTTTCTTT. This translates into CASSPPTDRGRAFF.

This sequence joins TRBV1 and TRBJ2-5; the listed D gene, TRBD2, was not tested against the DNA. TRBV1 is a pseudogene locus. The CDR3 loop spans 16 amino acids. The CDR3 sequence is CTSSQDKSLAQETQYF. CDR3 bases: TGCACCAGCAGCCAAGATAAATCCCTAGCCCAAGAGACCCAGTACTTC.

This sequence joins TRBV6-4 and TRBJ2-3; possible D gene TRBD2, 5 bases. CDR1 MRHNA and CDR2 SNTAGT come from the germline V gene. This CDR3 spans 13 amino acids. Trimming left V 4 bases short and J 2 bases short, with 7 bases between. The CDR3 reads CASSGEITDTQYF. CDR3 bases: TGTGCCAGCAGTGGGGAGATCACAGATACGCAGTATTTT.

V usage is TRBV6-5 and J usage is TRBJ2-7; possibly TRBD1 for D (5 bases). Trimming cost V 5 bases and J 6 bases, with 17 bases left between them. The CDR3 spans 14 residues. Germline V gene lookup returns CDR1 MNHEY and CDR2 SVGAGI. CDR3 in amino acids: CASSPGHHDSEQYF. The CDR3, as DNA: TGTGCCAGCAGTCCCGGACATCACGATAGCGAGCAGTACTTC.

This clone was recorded only once. The chain couples TRBV6-2 or TRBV6-3 to TRBJ2-7; D may match TRBD1 or TRBD2 (7 bases each). The CDR3 runs 16 residues. Germline V gives CDR1 MNHEY, CDR2 SVGEGT. Trimming left V 7 bases short and J 0 bases short, with 19 bases between. The CDR3: CASTPQGGKSSYEQYF. CDR3 sequence (DNA): TGTGCCAGCACCCCGCAGGGGGGGAAAAGCTCCTACGAGCAGTACTTC.

The table lists this clone with a few counts. The chain has TRBV6-6 and TRBJ2-7, with D possibly being TRBD2 (6 bases). This CDR3 contains 12 residues. The germline V gene encodes CDR1 MNHNY and CDR2 SVGAGI (reference sequence). The V gene lost 6 bases and the J gene lost 3 bases, with 9 bases spanning the gap. In DNA, the CDR3 is TGTGCCAGCAGGCCGGGACTCTACGAGCAGTACTTC. This translates into CASRPGLYEQYF.

The rearrangement links TRBV7-3 to TRBJ2-7; D tentatively fits TRBD1 or TRBD2 (5 bases each). Between the trimmed V and J ends, which lost 4 bases and 3 bases, there was a span of 13 bases. The CDR3 is made up of 14 amino acids. Germline CDR1 and CDR2: SGHTA and FQGTGA. CDR3 protein: CASSSSGQVYEQYF. In DNA, the CDR3 is TGTGCCAGCAGCTCCTCGGGGCAGGTCTACGAGCAGTACTTC.

The chain employs TRBV9 and TRBJ1-3; D is uncertain. V was shortened by 3 bases and J by 0 bases, with 10 bases between the two germline ends. CDR1 and CDR2 from the germline V gene are SGDLS and YYNGEE. This CDR3 is built from 15 residues. The DNA of the CDR3 is TGTGCCAGCAGCGCACAACAGAGCTCTGGAAACACCATATATTTT. Translating gives CASSAQQSSGNTIYF.

The chain is built from TRBV11-2 and TRBJ2-2; 11 positions match TRBD2. In germline, CDR1 is SGHAT, CDR2 FQNNGV. The CDR3 sequence is 15 residues long. V lost 6 bases and J lost 7; bases outside the gene matches: 7. The CDR3 DNA follows: TGTGCCAGCAGAGTAGCGGGAGGGCGGGTCGGGGAGCTGTTTTTT. It encodes CASRVAGGRVGELFF. The full variable domain, its missing parts supplied by reference TRBV11-2 and TRBJ2-2, is EAGVAQSPRYKIIEKRQSVAFWCNPISGHATLYWYQQILGQGPKLLIQFQNNGVVDDSQLPKDRFSAERLKGVDSTLKIQPAKLEDSAVYLCASRVAGGRVGELFFGEGSRLTVL.

A few counts support this clone. This rearrangement joins TRBV11-2 to TRBJ2-3; 8 positions agree with TRBD2. Germline values: CDR1 SGHAT, CDR2 FQNNGV. The junction had 8 bases not matched to a gene; V was cut back by 5 bases and J by 4 bases. This CDR3 has 15 residues. The CDR3 nucleotides are TGTGCCAGCAGCCCCCCCGCAGCGGGGGCAGATACGCAGTATTTT. Translating it yields CASSPPAAGADTQYF. Complete variable domain (other parts from reference TRBV11-2 and TRBJ2-3): EAGVAQSPRYKIIEKRQSVAFWCNPISGHATLYWYQQILGQGPKLLIQFQNNGVVDDSQLPKDRFSAERLKGVDSTLKIQPAKLEDSAVYLCASSPPAAGADTQYFGPGTRLTVL.

V and J are TRBV4-3 and TRBJ2-7, with D tentatively TRBD1 (5 bases). V was pared by 0 bases and J by 2 bases, with 8 bases between. CDR1 and CDR2 from the germline V gene are LGHNA and YSLEER. This CDR3 has 14 amino acids. This chain's CDR3 is CASSQDATAYEQYF. The CDR3 DNA reads TGCGCCAGCAGCCAAGATGCGACAGCCTACGAGCAGTACTTC.

This chain joins TRBV30 and TRBJ1-1, with D maybe TRBD1 (6 bases). Trimming removed 5 bases at V and 5 bases at J, with 15 bases between. The germline V gene has CDR1 GTSNPN and CDR2 SVGIG (reference sequence). CDR3 length: 13 amino acids. The CDR3 loop reads CAWQAGARTEAFF. CDR3 bases: TGTGCCTGGCAGGCAGGGGCGCGGACTGAAGCTTTCTTT.

V and J are TRBV18 and TRBJ1-1, with D tentatively TRBD1 (6 bases). CDR1 and CDR2 from the germline V gene are KGHSH and LQKENI. This CDR3 contains 15 residues. V was clipped by 2 bases and J by 1 base, with 11 bases between them. The CDR3 DNA follows: TGTGCCAGCTCACCAACTGAGGGGGGGAACACTGAAGCTTTCTTT. Translating it yields CASSPTEGGNTEAFF.

Details on this clone: A much larger clone lies a single base off, so this may be a read error. CDR3: CASTSLAGGNEQFF. In DNA, the CDR3 is TGTGCCAGCACCTCACTAGCGGGGGGAAATGAGCAGTTCTTC. The chain links TRBV6-5 to TRBJ2-1; 12 bases fit TRBD2. Germline values: CDR1 MNHEY, CDR2 SVGAGI. Unmatched junction bases numbered 5, after V lost 7 bases and J lost 7 bases. This CDR3 contains 14 residues.